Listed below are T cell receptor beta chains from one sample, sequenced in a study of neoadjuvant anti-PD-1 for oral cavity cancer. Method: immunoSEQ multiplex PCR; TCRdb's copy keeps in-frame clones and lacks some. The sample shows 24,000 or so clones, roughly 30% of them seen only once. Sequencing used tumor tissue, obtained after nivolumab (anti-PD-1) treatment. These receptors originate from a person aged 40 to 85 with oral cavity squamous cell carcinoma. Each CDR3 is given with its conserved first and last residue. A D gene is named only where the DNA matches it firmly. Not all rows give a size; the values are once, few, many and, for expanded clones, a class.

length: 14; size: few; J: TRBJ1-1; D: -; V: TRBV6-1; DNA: TGTGCCAGCAGTATCGGACATATGAACACTGAAGCTTTCTTT; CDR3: CASSIGHMNTEAFF
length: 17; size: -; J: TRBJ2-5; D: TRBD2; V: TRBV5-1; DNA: TGCGCCAGCAGCTTGTCGGTAGCGGGGGCAAACCAAGAGACCCAGTACTTC; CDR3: CASSLSVAGANQETQYF
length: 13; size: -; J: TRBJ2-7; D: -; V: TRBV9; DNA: TGTGCCAGCAGCGTGGCAGACTTCTACGAGCAGTACTTC; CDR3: CASSVADFYEQYF
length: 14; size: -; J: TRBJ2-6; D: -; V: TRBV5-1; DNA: TGCGCCAGCAGCTGGACCTCTGGGGCCAACGTCCTGACTTTC; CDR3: CASSWTSGANVLTF
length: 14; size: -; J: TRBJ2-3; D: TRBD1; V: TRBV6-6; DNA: TGTGCCAGCAGTTTGGGACAGGGGGTGGATACGCAGTATTTT; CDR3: CASSLGQGVDTQYF
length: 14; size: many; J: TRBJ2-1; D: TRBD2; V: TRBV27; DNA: TGTGCCAGCGGGGGGGACGGAACCTACAATGAGCAGTTCTTC; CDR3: CASGGDGTYNEQFF
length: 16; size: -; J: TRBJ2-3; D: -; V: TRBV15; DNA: TGTGCCACCAGCAGAGAAATAGCCAGAACTACAGATACGCAGTATTTT; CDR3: CATSREIARTTDTQYF
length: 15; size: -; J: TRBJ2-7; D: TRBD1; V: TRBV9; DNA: TGTGCCAGCAGCGTCACCGGGACAGGGGACTACGAGCAGTACTTC; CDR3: CASSVTGTGDYEQYF
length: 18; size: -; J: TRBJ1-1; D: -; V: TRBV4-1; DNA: TGCGCCAGCAGCCCACAGGTCGGGGGGTATGAGAGGAACACTGAAGCTTTCTTT; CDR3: CASSPQVGGYERNTEAFF
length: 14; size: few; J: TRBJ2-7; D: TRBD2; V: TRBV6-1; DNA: TGTGCCAGCATTGGGCGGGGTAGCGGGTCAGCGCAGTACTTC; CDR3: CASIGRGSGSAQYF
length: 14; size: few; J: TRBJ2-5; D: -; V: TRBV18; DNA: TGTGCCAGCTCACTCGGACAGACCCAAGAGACCCAGTACTTC; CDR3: CASSLGQTQETQYF
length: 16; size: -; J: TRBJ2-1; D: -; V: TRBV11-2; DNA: TGTGCCAGCAGCGGGCTGCAGAACAGGGCTTACAATGAGCAGTTCTTC; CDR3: CASSGLQNRAYNEQFF
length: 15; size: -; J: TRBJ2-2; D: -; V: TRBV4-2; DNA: TGTGCCAGCAGCCAAGAAGCAAGGAACACCGGGGAGCTGTTTTTT; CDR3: CASSQEARNTGELFF
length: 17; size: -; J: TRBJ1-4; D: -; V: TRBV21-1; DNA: TGTGCCAGCAGCGCACGCTTAGCAGGGGTTGCTAATGAAAAACTGTTTTTT; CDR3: CASSARLAGVANEKLFF
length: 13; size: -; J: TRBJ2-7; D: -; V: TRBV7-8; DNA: TGTGCCAGCAGCCCCCGGCCGGACTACGAGCAGTACTTC; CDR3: CASSPRPDYEQYF
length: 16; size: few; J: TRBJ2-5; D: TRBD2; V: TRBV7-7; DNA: TGTGCCAGCAGCCCTACTCGACTAGCGGGACAAGAGACCCAGTACTTC; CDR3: CASSPTRLAGQETQYF
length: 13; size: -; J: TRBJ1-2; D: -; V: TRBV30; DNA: TGTGCCTGGAGTGTATATGGTTGGGGTGGCTACACCTTC; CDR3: CAWSVYGWGGYTF
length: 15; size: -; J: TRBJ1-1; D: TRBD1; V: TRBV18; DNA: TGTGCCAGCTCACCACGCCAGGGGGCGAGAACTGAAGCTTTCTTT; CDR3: CASSPRQGARTEAFF
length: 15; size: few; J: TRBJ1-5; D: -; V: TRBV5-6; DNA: TGTGCCAGCAGCTTCAGGGGTGGGGGTAATCAGCCCCAGCATTTT; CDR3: CASSFRGGGNQPQHF
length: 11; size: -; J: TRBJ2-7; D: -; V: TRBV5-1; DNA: TGCGCCAGCGGGTCCTCCTACGAGCAGTACTTC; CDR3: CASGSSYEQYF
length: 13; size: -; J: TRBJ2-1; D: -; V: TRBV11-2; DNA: TGTGCCAGCAGCTTAGCAGGGTACAATGAGCAGTTCTTC; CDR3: CASSLAGYNEQFF
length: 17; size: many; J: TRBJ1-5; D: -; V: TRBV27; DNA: TGTGCCAGCAAATTTTCAGGCGACCTATGGAGCAATCAGCCCCAGCATTTT; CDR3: CASKFSGDLWSNQPQHF
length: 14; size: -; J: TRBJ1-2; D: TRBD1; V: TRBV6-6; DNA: TGTGCCAGCACCGGACAGGGCGGGGCCTATGGCTACACCTTC; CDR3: CASTGQGGAYGYTF
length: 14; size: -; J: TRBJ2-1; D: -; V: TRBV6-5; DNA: TGTGCCAGCAGTCGACAGGGAGGCTACAATGAGCAGTTCTTC; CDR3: CASSRQGGYNEQFF
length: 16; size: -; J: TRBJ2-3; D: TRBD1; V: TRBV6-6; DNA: TGTGCCAGCAGCTATACAGGGGCCCCGGTGGGAGATACGCAGTATTTT; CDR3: CASSYTGAPVGDTQYF
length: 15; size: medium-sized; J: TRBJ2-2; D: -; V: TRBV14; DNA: TGTGCCAGCAGCCGCCGGGACCAGAACACCGGGGAGCTGTTTTTT; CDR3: CASSRRDQNTGELFF
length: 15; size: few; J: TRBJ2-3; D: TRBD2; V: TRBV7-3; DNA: TGTGCCAGCAGCCGGGGGACTAGCCGAACAGATACGCAGTATTTT; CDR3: CASSRGTSRTDTQYF
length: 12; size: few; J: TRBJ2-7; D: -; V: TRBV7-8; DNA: TGTGCCAGCAGCCGTCGGACGGGCGTGCAGTACTTC; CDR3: CASSRRTGVQYF
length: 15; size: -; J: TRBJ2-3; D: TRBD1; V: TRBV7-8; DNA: TGTGCCAGCAGCTCCCGGGACAGTAATTCGGATACGCAGTATTTT; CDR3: CASSSRDSNSDTQYF
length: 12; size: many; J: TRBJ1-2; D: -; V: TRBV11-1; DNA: TGTGCCAGCAGTAACCACTTGGATGGCTACACCTTC; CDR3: CASSNHLDGYTF
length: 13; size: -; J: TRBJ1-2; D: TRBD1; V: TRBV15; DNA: TGTGCCACCAGCCGAGACAGGGCAGGAGGCTACACCTTC; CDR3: CATSRDRAGGYTF
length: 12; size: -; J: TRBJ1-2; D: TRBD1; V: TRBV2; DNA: TGTGCCAGCAGCGACAGGGCCTCGGGCTACACCTTC; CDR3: CASSDRASGYTF
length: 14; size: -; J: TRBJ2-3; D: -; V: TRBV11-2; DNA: TGTGCCAGCAGCTTAGAACTCCTGGGTGCTACGCAGTATTTT; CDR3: CASSLELLGATQYF
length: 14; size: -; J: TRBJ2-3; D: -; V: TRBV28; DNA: TGTGCCAGCAGGACCGCAGGGACCTCAGATACGCAGTATTTT; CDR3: CASRTAGTSDTQYF
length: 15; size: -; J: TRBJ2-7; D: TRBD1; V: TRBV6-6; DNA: TGTGCCAGCAGTTATTGGGACAGGGAGACCTACGAGCAGTACTTC; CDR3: CASSYWDRETYEQYF
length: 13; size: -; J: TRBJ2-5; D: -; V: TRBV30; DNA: TGTGCCTGGGAGGGGGCGCGGGGAGAGACCCAGTACTTC; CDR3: CAWEGARGETQYF
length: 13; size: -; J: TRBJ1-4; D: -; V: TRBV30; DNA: TGTGCCAGTCGGGTGCAGGCTAATGAAAAACTGTTTTTT; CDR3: CASRVQANEKLFF
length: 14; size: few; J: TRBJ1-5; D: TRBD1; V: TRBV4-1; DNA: TGCGCCAGCAGCGGGACAGGGCCTAATCAGCCCCAGCATTTT; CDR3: CASSGTGPNQPQHF
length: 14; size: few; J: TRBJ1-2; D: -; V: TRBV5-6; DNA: TGTGCCAGCAGCTTGGGTGACAGTAACTATGGCTACACCTTC; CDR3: CASSLGDSNYGYTF
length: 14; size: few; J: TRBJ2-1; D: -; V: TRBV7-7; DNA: TGTGCTAGCAGCCCCACGTGGCGAGGCGATGAGCAGTTCTTC; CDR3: CASSPTWRGDEQFF
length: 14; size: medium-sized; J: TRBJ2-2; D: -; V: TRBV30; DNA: TGTGCCTGGAGTGCCAGGGCGGCGAGAGGGGAGCTGTTTTTT; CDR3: CAWSARAARGELFF
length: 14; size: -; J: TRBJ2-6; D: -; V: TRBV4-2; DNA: TGTGCCAGCAGCTTACCCTCTGGGGCCAACGTCCTGACTTTC; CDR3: CASSLPSGANVLTF
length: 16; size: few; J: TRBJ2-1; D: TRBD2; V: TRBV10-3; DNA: TGTGCCATCAGTGAGTTAACTAGCGGGGGCTACAATGAGCAGTTCTTC; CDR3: CAISELTSGGYNEQFF
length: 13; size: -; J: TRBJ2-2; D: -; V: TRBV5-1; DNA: TGCGCCAGCAGCTCGGGACCTACCGGGGAGCTGTTTTTT; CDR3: CASSSGPTGELFF